These 17 T cell receptor beta chains were sequenced from one sample in a study of blood T cell repertoires in COVID-19. Sequencing used immunoSEQ multiplex PCR; TCRdb keeps in-frame clones, though not all of them. This sample yields around 430,000 clones, of which approximately 90% are seen a single time; roughly 12% belongs to the top ten. The sample taken for sequencing was peripheral blood. These receptors were taken from a woman between 50 and 59 years old with COVID-19, enrolled during active disease.

The chain couples TRBV28 to TRBJ1-1; D gene ambiguous. Per the germline V gene, CDR1 is MDHEN and CDR2 is SYDVKM. Trimming stripped 7 bases from V and 2 bases from J, with 11 bases between. This CDR3 contains 13 residues. The DNA for the CDR3 is TGTGCCAGCATCCTTCAGGCCAACACTGAAGCTTTCTTT. It specifies CASILQANTEAFF. Drawing the rest from reference TRBV28 and TRBJ1-1, the complete variable domain is DVKVTQSSRYLVKRTGEKVFLECVQDMDHENMFWYRQDPGLGLRLIYFSYDVKMKEKGDIPEGYSVSREKKERFSLILESASTNQTSMYLCASILQANTEAFFGQGTRLTVV.

This chain connects TRBV5-6 to TRBJ1-2, with 10 bases fitting TRBD1. The CDR3 contains 15 residues. V was pared by 3 bases and J by 8 bases, with 10 bases of the junction left unmatched. Germline loops: CDR1 SGHDT, CDR2 YYEEEE. The CDR3 spells CASSSPGQGTYGYTF. CDR3 nucleotides: TGTGCCAGCAGCTCCCCGGGACAGGGGACCTACGGCTACACCTTC.

This sequence joins TRBV5-1 and TRBJ2-1, with D perhaps TRBD2 (5 bases). The CDR3 sequence is 15 residues long. Trimming stripped 2 bases from V and 3 bases from J, with 12 bases between. Germline V gene lookup returns CDR1 SGHRS and CDR2 YFSETQ. The CDR3 here is CASSFLSEDYNEQFF. The CDR3 bases are TGCGCCAGCAGCTTTTTATCGGAGGACTACAATGAGCAGTTCTTC. Drawing the rest from reference TRBV5-1 and TRBJ2-1, the complete variable domain is KAGVTQTPRYLIKTRGQQVTLSCSPISGHRSVSWYQQTPGQGLQFLFEYFSETQRNKGNFPGRFSGRQFSNSRSEMNVSTLELGDSALYLCASSFLSEDYNEQFFGPGTRLTVL.

The chain uses TRBV7-2 and TRBJ1-1; TRBD1 matches 7 bases. Trimming cost V 6 bases and J 11 bases; bases outside gene matches: 6. The germline CDR1 and CDR2 sequences are SGHTA and FQGNSA. The CDR3 spans 11 residues. The CDR3 loop reads CASSTGVVAFF. CDR3 DNA sequence: TGTGCCAGCAGTACAGGGGTGGTGGCTTTCTTT. The whole variable domain, remainder taken from reference TRBV7-2 and TRBJ1-1, is GAGVSQSPSNKVTEKGKDVELRCDPISGHTALYWYRQSLGQGLEFLIYFQGNSAPDKSGLPSDRFSAERTGGSVSTLTIQRTQQEDSAVYLCASSTGVVAFFGQGTRLTVV.

The chain links TRBV6-5 to TRBJ2-7; 8 bases are a match to TRBD1. Per germline, CDR1 MNHEY and CDR2 SVGAGI. Trimming removed 6 bases from V and 6 bases from J; junction bases left unmatched: 10. The CDR3 is 14 amino acids. The CDR3 bases are TGTGCCAGCAGCCAAGGACAGGGTCTACCCGAGCAGTACTTC. It yields the protein CASSQGQGLPEQYF.

The J gene is TRBJ1-5, the V gene TRBV12-3 or TRBV12-4, with 9 positions matching TRBD1. V lost 8 bases, J lost 5 bases, and 1 base stayed unmatched. CDR3 length: 12 amino acids. The CDR3 here is CASGDRDQPQHF. CDR3 in DNA: TGTGCCAGCGGGGACAGGGATCAGCCCCAGCATTTT.

This clone was found once. This rearrangement joins TRBV6-6 to TRBJ1-2; TRBD1 aligns across 7 bases. This CDR3 comprises 14 residues. V dropped 6 bases and J dropped 8; count of bases not matched to a gene: 12. Germline V gives CDR1 MNHNY, CDR2 SVGAGI (reference sequence). CDR3 sequence reads: CASRPRNDREGYTF. DNA of the CDR3: TGTGCCAGCAGGCCCCGAAACGACAGGGAGGGCTACACCTTC.

The J gene is TRBJ2-1, the V gene TRBV6-5, with D possibly being TRBD2 (7 bases). The germline V gene encodes CDR1 MNHEY and CDR2 SVGAGI. Trimming removed 6 bases from V and 3 bases from J, with 15 bases in between. The CDR3 sequence is 15 residues long. CDR3 coding DNA: TGTGCCAGCAGCCCCCTGGGGGGGCTCTACAATGAGCAGTTCTTC. Its protein is CASSPLGGLYNEQFF.

As for this clone: Other nucleotide sequences from this sample produce the same CDR3. The gene calls are TRBV19 and TRBJ1-3; D perhaps matches TRBD1 (5 bases). This CDR3 is built from 14 residues. Trimming took 3 bases from V and 0 from J, leaving 6 bases between them. Germline CDR1 is LNHDA and CDR2 is SQIVND (reference sequence). The CDR3 sequence is CASSMGLSGNTIYF. The CDR3 bases are TGTGCCAGTAGTATGGGACTCTCTGGAAACACCATATATTTT.

This clone is a singleton in its sample. The J gene is TRBJ2-1, the V gene TRBV9; weak D call: TRBD2 (7 bases). With 3 bases removed from V and 2 bases from J, the gap between germline ends came to 15 bases. The CDR3 has 16 residues. Germline V lookup: CDR1 SGDLS, CDR2 YYNGEE. CDR3 sequence: CASSAFGGGPYNEQFF. The CDR3 coding sequence is TGTGCCAGCAGCGCCTTCGGCGGGGGCCCCTACAATGAGCAGTTCTTC.

The chain combines TRBV11-2 with TRBJ2-3; D is perhaps TRBD2 (6 bases). V lost 3 bases to trimming and J lost 0 bases, with 10 bases between them. This CDR3 spans 15 amino acids. CDR1 and CDR2 from the germline V gene are SGHAT and FQNNGV. Written as DNA, the CDR3 is TGTGCCAGCAGCTTTCGACGGGGGAGCACAGATACGCAGTATTTT. This gives the protein CASSFRRGSTDTQYF.

The chain carries TRBV6-1 and TRBJ1-1, with TRBD1 matching 10 bases. The CDR3 consists of 16 residues. The germline V gene has CDR1 MNHNS and CDR2 SASEGT. The J segment lost 0 bases and the V segment lost 3 bases, leaving 4 bases of the junction unmatched. The chain's CDR3 is CASSDGTGEMNTEAFF. The CDR3 nucleotides are TGTGCCAGCAGTGACGGGACAGGGGAAATGAACACTGAAGCTTTCTTT.

This sequence joins TRBV24-1 and TRBJ2-5; D gene ambiguous. Trimming shortened V by 7 bases and J by 2 bases, and 4 bases separated the two germline ends. This CDR3 contains 11 residues. Germline loops: CDR1 KGHDR, CDR2 SFDVKD. Here the CDR3 DNA reads TGTGCCACCAGCCTACAAGAGACCCAGTACTTC. It translates to CATSLQETQYF.

CDR3 bases: TGTGCCAGCAGCCGAAACAGCTATGGCTACACCTTC. It is translated as CASSRNSYGYTF. This chain links TRBV14 with TRBJ1-2; D call uncertain. V was clipped by 4 bases and J by 4 bases, with 7 bases between them. Germline V gene sequence: CDR1 SGHDN, CDR2 FVKESK. This CDR3 has 12 amino acids. The entire variable domain, with the rest obtained from reference TRBV14 and TRBJ1-2, is as follows: EAGVTQFPSHSVIEKGQTVTLRCDPISGHDNLYWYRRVMGKEIKFLLHFVKESKQDESGMPNNRFLAERTGGTYSTLKVQPAELEDSGVYFCASSRNSYGYTFGSGTRLTVV.

The gene calls are TRBV2 and TRBJ1-2; D not certain. This CDR3 contains 12 residues. V gave up 3 bases and J gave up 7 bases, with 9 bases separating them. Germline CDR1 SNHLY, CDR2 FYNNEI. CDR3 coding DNA: TGTGCCAGCAGTGATTGGGGAGCTGGCTACACCTTC. It yields the protein CASSDWGAGYTF.

The chain has TRBV6-2 or TRBV6-3 and TRBJ2-7, with D uncertain. The CDR3 contains 14 residues. Per the germline V gene, CDR1 is MNHEY and CDR2 is SVGEGT. Deletions cut 2 bases from V and 5 bases from J, with 13 bases between. The CDR3 nucleotides are TGTGCCAGCAGTTACAATCGTCTCCTCCACGAGCAGTACTTC. Encoded protein: CASSYNRLLHEQYF.

CDR3 amino acids: CASSQGARAPGYTF. The CDR3 nucleotides read TGTGCCAGCAGCCAAGGGGCCAGGGCGCCAGGCTACACCTTC. The genes are TRBV3-1 (or the pseudogene TRBV3-2) and TRBJ1-2; perhaps TRBD1 as D (5 bases). V lost 1 base, J lost 8 bases, and 14 bases lay in between. The CDR3 contains 14 residues. Germline loops: CDR1 LGHDT, CDR2 YNNKEL (reference sequence).